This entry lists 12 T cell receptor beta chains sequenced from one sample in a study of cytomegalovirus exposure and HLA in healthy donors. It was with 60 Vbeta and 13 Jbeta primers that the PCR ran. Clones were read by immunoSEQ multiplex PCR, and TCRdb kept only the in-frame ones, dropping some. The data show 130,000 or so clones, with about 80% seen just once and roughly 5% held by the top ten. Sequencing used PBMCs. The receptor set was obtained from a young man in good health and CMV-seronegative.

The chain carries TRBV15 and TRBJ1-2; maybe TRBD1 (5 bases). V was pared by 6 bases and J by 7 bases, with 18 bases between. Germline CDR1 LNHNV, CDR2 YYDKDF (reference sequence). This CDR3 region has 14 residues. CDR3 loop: CATSIRDSPLGYTF. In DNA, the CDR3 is TGTGCCACCAGTATCCGGGACTCCCCCCTTGGCTACACCTTC.

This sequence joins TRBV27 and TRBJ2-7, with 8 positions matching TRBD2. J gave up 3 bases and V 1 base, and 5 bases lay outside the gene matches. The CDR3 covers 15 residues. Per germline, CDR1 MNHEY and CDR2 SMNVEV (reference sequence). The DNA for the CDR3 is TGTGCCAGCAGTTTATATTCGGGAGGGGGCTACGAGCAGTACTTC. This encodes CASSLYSGGGYEQYF.

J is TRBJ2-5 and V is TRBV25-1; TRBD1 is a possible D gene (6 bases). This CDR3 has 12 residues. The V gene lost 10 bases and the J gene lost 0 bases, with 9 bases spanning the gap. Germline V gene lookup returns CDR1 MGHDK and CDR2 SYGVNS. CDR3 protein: CATRGHQETQYF. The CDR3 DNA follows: TGTGCCACCAGGGGCCACCAAGAGACCCAGTACTTC.

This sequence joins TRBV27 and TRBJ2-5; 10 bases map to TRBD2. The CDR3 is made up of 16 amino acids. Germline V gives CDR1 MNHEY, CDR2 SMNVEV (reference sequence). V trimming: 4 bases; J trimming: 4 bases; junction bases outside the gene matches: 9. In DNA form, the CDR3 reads TGTGCCAGCAGTTGGGGTGTAAGCGGGGGGGCAGAGACCCAGTACTTC. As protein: CASSWGVSGGAETQYF.

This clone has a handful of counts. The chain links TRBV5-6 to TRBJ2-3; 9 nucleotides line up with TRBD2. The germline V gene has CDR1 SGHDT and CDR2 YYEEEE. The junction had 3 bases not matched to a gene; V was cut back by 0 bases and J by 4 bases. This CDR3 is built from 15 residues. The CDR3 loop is CASSLGGGAPDTQYF. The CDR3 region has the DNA TGTGCCAGCAGCTTGGGCGGGGGGGCACCAGATACGCAGTATTTT.

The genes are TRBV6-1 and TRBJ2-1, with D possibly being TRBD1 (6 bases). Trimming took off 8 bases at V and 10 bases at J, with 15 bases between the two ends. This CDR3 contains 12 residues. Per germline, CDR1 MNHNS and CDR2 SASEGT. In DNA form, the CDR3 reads TGTGCCAGCTTCCAAGCTGGGACAGAGCAGTTCTTC. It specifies CASFQAGTEQFF.

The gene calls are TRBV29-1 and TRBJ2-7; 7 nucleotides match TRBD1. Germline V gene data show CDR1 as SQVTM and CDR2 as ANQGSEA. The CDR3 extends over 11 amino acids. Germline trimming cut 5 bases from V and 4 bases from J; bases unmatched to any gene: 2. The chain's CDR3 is CSVRRGYEQYF. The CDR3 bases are TGCAGCGTTCGCAGGGGGTACGAGCAGTACTTC.

CDR3 region: CASSQDIAGREQFF. The CDR3 DNA follows: TGCGCCAGCAGCCAAGATATTGCAGGGAGGGAGCAGTTCTTC. The V call is TRBV4-3, the J call TRBJ2-1; TRBD2 might be the D (6 bases). Germline values: CDR1 LGHNA, CDR2 YSLEER. This CDR3 spans 14 amino acids. The V gene lost 0 bases and the J gene lost 10 bases, with 13 bases spanning the gap.

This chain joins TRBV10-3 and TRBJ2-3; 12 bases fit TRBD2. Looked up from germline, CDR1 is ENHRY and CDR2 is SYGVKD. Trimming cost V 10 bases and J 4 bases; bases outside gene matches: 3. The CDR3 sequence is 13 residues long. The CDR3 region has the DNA TGTGCCACCCTAGCGGGAGGGTCAGATACGCAGTATTTT. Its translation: CATLAGGSDTQYF.

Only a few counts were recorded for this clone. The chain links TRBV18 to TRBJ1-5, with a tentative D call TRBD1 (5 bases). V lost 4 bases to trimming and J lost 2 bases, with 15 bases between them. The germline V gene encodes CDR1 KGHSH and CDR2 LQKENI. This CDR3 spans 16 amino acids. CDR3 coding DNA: TGTGCCAGCTCACGATACCAAGAGACAGGCAATCAGCCCCAGCATTTT. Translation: CASSRYQETGNQPQHF.

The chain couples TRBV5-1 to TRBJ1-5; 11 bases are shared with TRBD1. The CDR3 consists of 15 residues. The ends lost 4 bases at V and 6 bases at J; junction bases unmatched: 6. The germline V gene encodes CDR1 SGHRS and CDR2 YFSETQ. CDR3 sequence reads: CASSLGTGGSQPQHF. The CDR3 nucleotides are TGCGCCAGCAGCCTGGGGACAGGGGGAAGTCAGCCCCAGCATTTT. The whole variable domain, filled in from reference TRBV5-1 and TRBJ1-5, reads KAGVTQTPRYLIKTRGQQVTLSCSPISGHRSVSWYQQTPGQGLQFLFEYFSETQRNKGNFPGRFSGRQFSNSRSEMNVSTLELGDSALYLCASSLGTGGSQPQHFGDGTRLSIL.

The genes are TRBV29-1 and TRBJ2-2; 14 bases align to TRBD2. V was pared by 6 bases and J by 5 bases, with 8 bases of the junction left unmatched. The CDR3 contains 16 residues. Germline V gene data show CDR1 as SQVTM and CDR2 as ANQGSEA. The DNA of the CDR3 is TGCAGCGTCTCGGGACTAGCGGGAGACACTACCGGGGAGCTGTTTTTT. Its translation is CSVSGLAGDTTGELFF.